There are a few counts of the clone carrying this T cell receptor beta chain. Method: immunoSEQ multiplex PCR; TCRdb's copy keeps in-frame clones and lacks some. This repertoire shows 19,000 or so clones, around three fifths found once; its top ten account for approximately 30%. The data stem from a study of radiation and T cells in renal cell carcinoma. Germline loops: CDR1 SQVTM, CDR2 ANQGSEA. Trimming took off 7 bases at V and 5 bases at J, with 14 bases between the two ends. The CDR3 totals 12 residues. Described treatment: treatment-naive control, cytoreductive nephrectomy. Control samples are tumors resected by cytoreductive nephrectomy without prior radiation.

The sequence was collected from a man aged 50 to 60 with renal cell carcinoma. Here the sequenced sample was tumor tissue, taken from a patient whose treatment was nephrectomy without radiotherapy. This rearrangement joins TRBV29-1 to TRBJ1-1; D is perhaps TRBD1 (5 bases). The CDR3 loop reads CSAKTAGTEAFF. For the CDR3, the DNA is TGCAGCGCCAAGACAGCCGGAACTGAAGCTTTCTTT.